The 14 T cell receptor beta chains given below trace back to one sample, sequenced in a study of cytomegalovirus exposure and HLA in healthy donors. Primers for the PCR totalled 60 Vbeta and 13 Jbeta. Clones were sequenced by immunoSEQ multiplex PCR, and TCRdb holds only the in-frame ones, with some missing. The sample records around 140,000 clones, 80% being singletons. Sequenced input: PBMCs. These receptors were obtained from a middle-aged man in good health and CMV-seronegative.

The chain is built from TRBV5-1 and TRBJ2-2; D may be TRBD1 (5 bases). V was pared by 1 base and J by 7 bases, with 17 bases between. The CDR3 totals 16 residues. CDR1 is SGHRS and CDR2 is YFSETQ in the germline V gene. The CDR3 DNA is TGCGCCAGCAGCTTGTACCCCGACAGAGTCAGCGGGGAGCTGTTTTTT. Its translation: CASSLYPDRVSGELFF.

V usage is TRBV25-1 and J usage is TRBJ1-1; 7 bases match TRBD1. The CDR3 has 14 residues. Germline CDR1 reads MGHDK; CDR2 reads SYGVNS. V was pared by 7 bases and J by 5 bases, with 10 bases of the junction left unmatched. In DNA, the CDR3 is TGTGCCAGCAACCACAGGGGCGCCGAGACTGAAGCTTTCTTT. Its translation: CASNHRGAETEAFF.

The chain combines TRBV7-2 with TRBJ2-7, with TRBD2 matching 7 bases. The CDR3 covers 14 residues. V was clipped by 4 bases and J by 4 bases; unmatched bases: 7. CDR1 SGHTA and CDR2 FQGNSA come from the germline V gene. The CDR3, as DNA: TGTGCCAGCAGCTCACGCGGGGGTAAATACGAGCAGTACTTC. Translated: CASSSRGGKYEQYF. The variable domain in full, with the rest retrieved from reference TRBV7-2 and TRBJ2-7, is GAGVSQSPSNKVTEKGKDVELRCDPISGHTALYWYRQSLGQGLEFLIYFQGNSAPDKSGLPSDRFSAERTGGSVSTLTIQRTQQEDSAVYLCASSSRGGKYEQYFGPGTRLTVT.

This clone was found once. The V call is TRBV15, the J call TRBJ1-4, with 8 bases matching TRBD1. This CDR3 spans 13 amino acids. The ends lost 10 bases at V and 4 bases at J; junction bases unmatched: 5. CDR1 LNHNV and CDR2 YYDKDF come from the germline V gene (reference sequence). The CDR3 sequence is CAIPGQDNEKLFF. CDR3 nucleotide sequence: TGTGCCATCCCGGGACAGGATAATGAAAAACTGTTTTTT.

The chain has TRBV6-1 and TRBJ1-1, with TRBD1 as a possible D gene (6 bases). Germline lookup yields CDR1 MNHNS and CDR2 SASEGT. V gave up 2 bases and J gave up 2 bases, with 12 bases separating them. This CDR3 is built from 15 residues. CDR3: CASSEWGQSNTEAFF. The DNA of the CDR3 is TGTGCCAGCAGTGAATGGGGACAATCAAACACTGAAGCTTTCTTT.

This rearrangement joins TRBV5-1 to TRBJ2-7; 10 nucleotides align to TRBD1. This CDR3 spans 15 amino acids. Germline V lookup: CDR1 SGHRS, CDR2 YFSETQ. The trim removed 0 bases at V and 4 bases at J, leaving 4 bases unmatched. CDR3 region: CASSLEWDRGYEQYF. Here the CDR3 DNA reads TGCGCCAGCAGCTTGGAGTGGGACAGGGGTTACGAGCAGTACTTC.

V usage is TRBV6-5 and J usage is TRBJ1-5, with D possibly being TRBD1 (5 bases). Trimming shortened V by 7 bases and J by 5 bases, and 18 bases separated the two germline ends. In germline, CDR1 is MNHEY, CDR2 SVGAGI. The CDR3 loop spans 15 amino acids. The CDR3 reads CASKEQGREYQPQHF. The DNA of the CDR3 is TGTGCCAGCAAGGAGCAGGGTCGAGAATATCAGCCCCAGCATTTT.

The chain recombines TRBV5-6 with TRBJ2-1; TRBD2 is a possible D gene (6 bases). Germline assignment: CDR1 SGHDT and CDR2 YYEEEE. Trimming stripped 1 base from V and 7 bases from J, with 12 bases between. CDR3 length equals 14 residues. Written as DNA, the CDR3 is TGTGCCAGCAGCTTGCGACTAGGAGGGAATGAGCAGTTCTTC. As protein: CASSLRLGGNEQFF. The complete variable domain, with remaining parts taken from reference TRBV5-6 and TRBJ2-1, reads DAGVTQSPTHLIKTRGQQVTLRCSPKSGHDTVSWYQQALGQGPQFIFQYYEEEERQRGNFPDRFSGHQFPNYSSELNVNALLLGDSALYLCASSLRLGGNEQFFGPGTRLTVL.

The genes are TRBV7-6 and TRBJ2-7; perhaps TRBD2 as D (6 bases). V shed 5 bases and J shed 2 bases, with 16 bases lying between them. Germline V gives CDR1 SGHVS, CDR2 FNYEAQ. CDR3 length equals 15 residues. CDR3: CASSPGVKGAYEQYF. CDR3 DNA sequence: TGTGCCAGCAGCCCGGGGGTCAAGGGTGCCTACGAGCAGTACTTC.

The J gene is TRBJ2-1, the V gene TRBV19; D might be TRBD2 (5 bases). The germline V gene encodes CDR1 LNHDA and CDR2 SQIVND (reference sequence). Deletions cut 5 bases from V and 8 bases from J, with 16 bases between. The CDR3 length is 14 residues. Written as DNA, the CDR3 is TGTGCCAGTAGTCACCCGGGATCCAGTCATGAGCAGTTCTTC. This gives the protein CASSHPGSSHEQFF.

V and J are TRBV4-1 and TRBJ2-5, with a weak D call TRBD2 (5 bases). Germline CDR1 MGHRA, CDR2 YSYEKL. The V end was cut by 1 base, the J end by 1 base, with 7 bases between. The CDR3 consists of 14 residues. The CDR3 reads CASSQGGAQETQYF. The CDR3 coding sequence is TGCGCCAGCAGCCAAGGGGGAGCCCAAGAGACCCAGTACTTC.

V usage is TRBV5-6 and J usage is TRBJ2-1; D is perhaps TRBD2 (5 bases). Germline CDR1 reads SGHDT; CDR2 reads YYEEEE. This CDR3 spans 14 amino acids. V lost 0 bases, J lost 4 bases, and 8 bases lay in between. CDR3: CASSLASPYNEQFF. In nucleotides, the CDR3 is TGTGCCAGCAGCTTGGCTAGCCCATACAATGAGCAGTTCTTC. Based on the CDR3 plus reference TRBV5-6 and TRBJ2-1, the full variable domain is DAGVTQSPTHLIKTRGQQVTLRCSPKSGHDTVSWYQQALGQGPQFIFQYYEEEERQRGNFPDRFSGHQFPNYSSELNVNALLLGDSALYLCASSLASPYNEQFFGPGTRLTVL.

V usage is TRBV7-2 and J usage is TRBJ2-7; no definite D call. Germline CDR1 SGHTA, CDR2 FQGNSA. This CDR3 has 13 amino acids. With 1 base removed from V and 7 bases from J, the gap between germline ends came to 11 bases. DNA for the CDR3: TGTGCCAGCAGCTTAGATCCTAAACTAGAGCAGTACTTC. Translating it yields CASSLDPKLEQYF.

The CDR3 region has the DNA TGTGCCAGCAGCCTAAGGACAGCTAGCAATCAGCCCCAGCATTTT. Its translation is CASSLRTASNQPQHF. J is TRBJ1-5 and V is TRBV27; maybe TRBD1 (6 bases). The germline V gene encodes CDR1 MNHEY and CDR2 SMNVEV (reference sequence). There are 15 residues in the CDR3. Trimming removed 6 bases at V and 0 bases at J, with 12 bases between.